This record covers a single T cell receptor beta chain. The same CDR3 arises from other DNA sequences in this sample as well. The record originates from a study of blood T cell repertoires in COVID-19. Study-level information: Whether acute or convalescent, the COVID-19 samples came from the United States, Italy and Spain. PBMCs, B-cell-depleted T cells, or T cells provided the cDNA or gDNA that made up the material.

Authors' processing steps: By means of reference gene primer amplification, nucleated cell counts were estimated. Repertoires were generated with immunoSEQ multiplex PCR, while TCRdb's copy carries only in-frame clones and drops some. That table is the source of V, J and clone size, and D and trimming were worked out from the DNA. This sample has 30,000 or so clones; around 90% occur once, and the top ten carry 20% to 30%. Germline CDR1 reads GTSNPN; CDR2 reads SVGIG (reference sequence). The J segment lost 0 bases and the V segment lost 3 bases, leaving 7 bases of the junction unmatched. This CDR3 region has 17 residues.

The clonotype comes from a human donor in a cohort sampled during active COVID-19. The sample consisted of peripheral blood. V gene TRBV30 combines with J gene TRBJ1-6; TRBD1 matches 8 bases. DNA of the CDR3: TGTGCCTGGAGCATTGACAGGGGTACCTCCTATAATTCACCCCTCCACTTT. This sequence encodes CAWSIDRGTSYNSPLHF.